This TCR beta chain was sequenced during a study of response to subunit inactivated influenza vaccine. In TCRdb, the RT-PCR reads were re-called with MiXCR into one record per CDR3 protein. The sample contains 290,000 or so distinct CDR3 sequences, 22% of which appear only once. The length of the CDR3 is 18 residues. CDR1 and CDR2 (germline): MGHRA, YSYEKL. Trimming shortened V by 1 base and J by 0 bases, and 13 bases separated the two germline ends. This specimen consisted of PBMCs from blood, obtained 21 months after vaccination. The chain links TRBV4-1 to TRBJ1-6; D unclear. This TCR derives from a man aged 50 to 75 who received an inactivated influenza vaccine. The CDR3 bases are TGCGCCAGCAGCCAAGTACCGTCGGGCAGCTCCTATAATTCACCCCTCCACTTT. It translates to CASSQVPSGSSYNSPLHF.